The subject of this entry is one T cell receptor (beta chain). The data were produced by immunoSEQ multiplex PCR, yet TCRdb's version contains in-frame clones alone and is incomplete. The profile shows 65,000 to 85,000 clones, about four fifths of them singletons. Trimming at V came to 2 bases and at J to 0 bases, leaving 10 bases not matched to a gene. The CDR3 has 18 amino acids. Germline CDR1 SGHDT, CDR2 YYEEEE. This sample is drawn from a study of blood T cell repertoires in COVID-19. This clonotype originated in a woman aged 80 or over with active or convalescent COVID-19. The source material was peripheral blood. This chain joins TRBV5-6 and TRBJ1-5; 8 bases agree with TRBD1. The CDR3 here is CASSFRRGLSFSNQPQHF. CDR3 DNA: TGTGCCAGCAGCTTCCGCAGGGGGCTTTCGTTTAGCAATCAGCCCCAGCATTTT.